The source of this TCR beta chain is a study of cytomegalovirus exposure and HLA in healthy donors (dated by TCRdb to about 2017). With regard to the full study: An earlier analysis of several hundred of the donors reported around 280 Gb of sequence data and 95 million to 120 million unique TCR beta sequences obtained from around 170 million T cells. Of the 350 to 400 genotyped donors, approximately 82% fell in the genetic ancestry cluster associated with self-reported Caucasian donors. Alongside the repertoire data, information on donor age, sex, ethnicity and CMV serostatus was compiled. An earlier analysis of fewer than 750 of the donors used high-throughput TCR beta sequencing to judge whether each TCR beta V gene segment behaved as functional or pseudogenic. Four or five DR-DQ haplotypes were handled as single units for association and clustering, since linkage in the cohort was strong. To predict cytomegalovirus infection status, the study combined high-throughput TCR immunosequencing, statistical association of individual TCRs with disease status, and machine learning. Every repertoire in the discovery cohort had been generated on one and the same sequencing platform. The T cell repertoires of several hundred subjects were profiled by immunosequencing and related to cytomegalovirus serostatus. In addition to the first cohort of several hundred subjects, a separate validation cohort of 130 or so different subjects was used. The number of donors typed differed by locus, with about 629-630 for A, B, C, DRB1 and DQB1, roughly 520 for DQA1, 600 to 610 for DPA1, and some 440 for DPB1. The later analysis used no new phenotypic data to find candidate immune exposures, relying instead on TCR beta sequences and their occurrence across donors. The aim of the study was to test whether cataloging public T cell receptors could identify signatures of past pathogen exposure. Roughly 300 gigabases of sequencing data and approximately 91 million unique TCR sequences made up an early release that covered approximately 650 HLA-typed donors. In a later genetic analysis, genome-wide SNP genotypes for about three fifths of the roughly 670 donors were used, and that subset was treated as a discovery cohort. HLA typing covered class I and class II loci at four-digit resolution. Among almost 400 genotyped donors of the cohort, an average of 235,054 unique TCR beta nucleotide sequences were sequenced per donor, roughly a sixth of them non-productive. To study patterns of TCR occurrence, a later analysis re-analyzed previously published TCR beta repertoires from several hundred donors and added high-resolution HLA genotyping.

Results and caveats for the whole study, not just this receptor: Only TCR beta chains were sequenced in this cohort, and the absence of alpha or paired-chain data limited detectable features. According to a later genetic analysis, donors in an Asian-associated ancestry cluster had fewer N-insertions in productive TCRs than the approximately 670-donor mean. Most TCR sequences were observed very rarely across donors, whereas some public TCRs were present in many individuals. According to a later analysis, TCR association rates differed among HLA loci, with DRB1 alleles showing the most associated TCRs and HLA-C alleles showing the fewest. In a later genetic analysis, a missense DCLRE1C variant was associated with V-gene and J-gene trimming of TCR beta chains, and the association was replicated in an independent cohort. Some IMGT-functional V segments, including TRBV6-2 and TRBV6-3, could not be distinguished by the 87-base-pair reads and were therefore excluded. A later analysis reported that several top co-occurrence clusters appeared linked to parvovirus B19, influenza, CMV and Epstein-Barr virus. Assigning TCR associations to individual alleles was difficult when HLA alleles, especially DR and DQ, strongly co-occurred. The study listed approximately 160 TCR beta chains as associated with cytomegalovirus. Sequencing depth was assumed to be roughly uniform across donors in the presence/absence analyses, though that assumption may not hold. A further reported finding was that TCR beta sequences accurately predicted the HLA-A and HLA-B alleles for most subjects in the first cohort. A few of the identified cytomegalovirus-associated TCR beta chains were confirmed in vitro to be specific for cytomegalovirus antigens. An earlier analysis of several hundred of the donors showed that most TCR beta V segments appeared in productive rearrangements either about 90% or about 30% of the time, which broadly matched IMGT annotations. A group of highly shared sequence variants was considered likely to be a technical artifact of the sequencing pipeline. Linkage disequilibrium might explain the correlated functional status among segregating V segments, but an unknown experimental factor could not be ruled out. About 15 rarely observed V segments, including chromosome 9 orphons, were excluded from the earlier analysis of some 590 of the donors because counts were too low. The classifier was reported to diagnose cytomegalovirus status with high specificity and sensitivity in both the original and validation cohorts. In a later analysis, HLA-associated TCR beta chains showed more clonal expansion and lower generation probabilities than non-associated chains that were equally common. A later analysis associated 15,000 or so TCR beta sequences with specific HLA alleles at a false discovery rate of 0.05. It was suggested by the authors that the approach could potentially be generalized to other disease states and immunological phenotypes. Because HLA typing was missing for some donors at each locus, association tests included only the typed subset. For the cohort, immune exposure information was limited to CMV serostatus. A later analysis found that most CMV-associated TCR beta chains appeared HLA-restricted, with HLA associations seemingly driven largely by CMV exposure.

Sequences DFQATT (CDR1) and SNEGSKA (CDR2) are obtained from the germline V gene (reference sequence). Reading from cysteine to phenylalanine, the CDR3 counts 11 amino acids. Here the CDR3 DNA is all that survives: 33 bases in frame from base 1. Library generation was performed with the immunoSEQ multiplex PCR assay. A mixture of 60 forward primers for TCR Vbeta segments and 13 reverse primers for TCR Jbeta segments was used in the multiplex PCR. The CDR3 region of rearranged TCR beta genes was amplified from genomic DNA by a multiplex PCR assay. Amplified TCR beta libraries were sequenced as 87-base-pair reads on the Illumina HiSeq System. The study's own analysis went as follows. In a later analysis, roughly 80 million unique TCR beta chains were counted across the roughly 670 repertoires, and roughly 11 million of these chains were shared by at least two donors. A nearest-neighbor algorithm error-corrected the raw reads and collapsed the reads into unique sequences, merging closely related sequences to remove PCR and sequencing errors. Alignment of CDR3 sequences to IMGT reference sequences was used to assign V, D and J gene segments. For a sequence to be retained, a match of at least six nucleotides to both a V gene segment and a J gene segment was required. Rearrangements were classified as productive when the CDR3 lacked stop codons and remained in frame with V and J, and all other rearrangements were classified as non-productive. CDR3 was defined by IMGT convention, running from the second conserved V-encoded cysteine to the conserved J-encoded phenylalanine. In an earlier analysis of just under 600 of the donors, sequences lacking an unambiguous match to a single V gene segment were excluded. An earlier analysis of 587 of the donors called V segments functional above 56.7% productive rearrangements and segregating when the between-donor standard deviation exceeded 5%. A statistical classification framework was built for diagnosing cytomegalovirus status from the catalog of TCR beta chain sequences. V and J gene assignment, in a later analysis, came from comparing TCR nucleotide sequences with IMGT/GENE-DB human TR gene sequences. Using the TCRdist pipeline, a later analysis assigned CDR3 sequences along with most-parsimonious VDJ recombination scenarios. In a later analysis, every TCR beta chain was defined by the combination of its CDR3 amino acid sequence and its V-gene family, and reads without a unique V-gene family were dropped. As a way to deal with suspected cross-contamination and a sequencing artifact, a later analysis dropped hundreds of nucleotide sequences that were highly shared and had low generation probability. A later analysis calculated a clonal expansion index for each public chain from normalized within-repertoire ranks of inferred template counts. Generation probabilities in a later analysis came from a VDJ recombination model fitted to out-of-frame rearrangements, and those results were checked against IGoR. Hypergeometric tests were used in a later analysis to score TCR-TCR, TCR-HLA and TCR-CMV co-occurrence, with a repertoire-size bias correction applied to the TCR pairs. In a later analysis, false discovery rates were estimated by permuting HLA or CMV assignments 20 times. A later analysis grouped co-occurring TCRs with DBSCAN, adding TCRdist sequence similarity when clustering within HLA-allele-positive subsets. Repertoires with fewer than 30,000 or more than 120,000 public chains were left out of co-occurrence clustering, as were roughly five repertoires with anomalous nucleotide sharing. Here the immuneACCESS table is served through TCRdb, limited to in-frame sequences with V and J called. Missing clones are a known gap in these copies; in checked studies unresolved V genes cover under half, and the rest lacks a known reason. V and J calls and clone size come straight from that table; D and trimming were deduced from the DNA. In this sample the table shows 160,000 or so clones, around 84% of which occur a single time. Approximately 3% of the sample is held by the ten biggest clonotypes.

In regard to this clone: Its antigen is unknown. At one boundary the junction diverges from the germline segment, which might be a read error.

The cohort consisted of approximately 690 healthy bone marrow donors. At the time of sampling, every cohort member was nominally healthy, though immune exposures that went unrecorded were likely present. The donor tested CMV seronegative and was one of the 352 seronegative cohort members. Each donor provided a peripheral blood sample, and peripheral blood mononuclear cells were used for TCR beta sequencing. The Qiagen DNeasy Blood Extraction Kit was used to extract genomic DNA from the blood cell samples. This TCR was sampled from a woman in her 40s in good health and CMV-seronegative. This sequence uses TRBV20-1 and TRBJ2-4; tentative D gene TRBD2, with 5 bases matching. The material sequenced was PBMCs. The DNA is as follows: TGCAGTGCTCAAACCGGGATAGCCCAGAGTTTC. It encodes CSAQTGIAQSF.